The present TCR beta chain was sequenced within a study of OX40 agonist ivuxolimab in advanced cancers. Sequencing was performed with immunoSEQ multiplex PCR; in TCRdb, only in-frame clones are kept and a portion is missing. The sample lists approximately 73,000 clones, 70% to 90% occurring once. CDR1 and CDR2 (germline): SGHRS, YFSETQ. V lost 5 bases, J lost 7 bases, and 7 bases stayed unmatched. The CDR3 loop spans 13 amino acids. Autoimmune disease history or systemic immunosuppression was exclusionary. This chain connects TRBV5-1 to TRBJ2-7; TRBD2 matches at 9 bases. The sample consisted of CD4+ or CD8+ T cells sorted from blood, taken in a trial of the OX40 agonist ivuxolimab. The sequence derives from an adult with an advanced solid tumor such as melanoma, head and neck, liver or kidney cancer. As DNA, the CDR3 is TGCGCCAGCAGGCGGGAGGGCCGAGGTGAGCAGTACTTC. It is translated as CASRREGRGEQYF.